The entry below gives a single T cell receptor beta chain sequence along with its context. Its specificity is not known. The source of the sample is a study of OX40 agonist ivuxolimab in advanced cancers. Across the study: Every 2 weeks, ivuxolimab was infused into the patients intravenously at between 0.01 and 10 mg/kg. The group had a mean age of about 65 years, ranged from 23 to 79, and was just under 85% male. General study results and limits: Circulating CD4+ and CD8+ T cells showed clonal expansion by week 6 at 0.1 to 3.0 mg/kg. The study found that CD8+ T cells averaged more expanded clones than CD4+.

The length of the CDR3 is 14 residues. Germline assignment: CDR1 MRHNA and CDR2 SNTAGT. Between the trimmed V and J ends, which lost 3 bases and 0 bases, there was a span of 6 bases. The protocol was immunoSEQ multiplex PCR, while the TCRdb copy is restricted to in-frame clones and leaves out a portion. The data hold tens of thousands of clones, with approximately 83% observed a single time. The specimen was CD4+ or CD8+ T cells sorted from blood, collected in a trial of the OX40 agonist ivuxolimab. The chain has TRBV6-4 and TRBJ2-1, with unresolved D. The clonotype comes from an adult with an advanced solid tumor such as melanoma, head and neck, liver or kidney cancer. CDR3 in amino acids: CASSESGSYNEQFF. Written as DNA, the CDR3 is TGTGCCAGCAGTGAGTCCGGCTCCTACAATGAGCAGTTCTTC.